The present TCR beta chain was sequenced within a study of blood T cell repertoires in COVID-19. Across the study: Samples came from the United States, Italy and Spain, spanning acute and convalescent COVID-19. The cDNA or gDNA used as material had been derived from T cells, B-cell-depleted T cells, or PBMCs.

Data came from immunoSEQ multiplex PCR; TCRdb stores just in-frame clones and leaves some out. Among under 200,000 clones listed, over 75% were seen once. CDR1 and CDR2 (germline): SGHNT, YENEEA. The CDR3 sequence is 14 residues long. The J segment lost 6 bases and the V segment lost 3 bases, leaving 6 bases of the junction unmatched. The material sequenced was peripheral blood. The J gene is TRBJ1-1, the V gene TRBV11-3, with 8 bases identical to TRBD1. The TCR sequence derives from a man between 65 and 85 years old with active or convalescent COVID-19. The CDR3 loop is CASSLGDRGAEAFF. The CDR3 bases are TGTGCCAGCAGCTTGGGAGACAGGGGCGCTGAAGCTTTCTTT.